Listed here are 21 T cell receptor beta chains from one sample, sequenced in a study of Graves' ophthalmopathy and Graves' hyperthyroidism. The TCR beta CDR3 regions underwent amplification from RNA transcripts. First-round RT-PCR employed HTBI primers, with a second-round multiplex PCR after it. TCRdb re-called the multiplex PCR reads through MiXCR, storing one row per CDR3 protein. The data hold about 620,000 distinct CDR3 sequences, with approximately 22% observed a single time. The material sequenced was peripheral blood. The source is a woman aged 18-29 years with stable Graves' hyperthyroidism. Some clones in this sample may be carry-over from other donors' samples.

This clonotype was counted ten times or more. The rearrangement links TRBV9 to TRBJ1-2, with D possibly TRBD1 on 5 matching bases. V lost 1 base and J 6 bases, leaving 16 bases between the germline ends. Germline V gives CDR1 SGDLS, CDR2 YYNGEE. The CDR3 consists of 15 residues. The CDR3 region has the DNA TGTGCCAGCAGCGTAAGGGACGACAGTCGGCATGGCTACACCTTC. It encodes CASSVRDDSRHGYTF.

This clonotype was seen at least ten times. CDR3 sequence reads: CASKPTGGVGYGYTF. In nucleotides, the CDR3 is TGTGCCAGCAAACCAACAGGGGGCGTCGGTTATGGCTACACCTTC. The chain carries TRBV27 and TRBJ1-2; 9 nucleotides match TRBD1. Losses at the gene ends were 7 bases for V and 5 bases for J; bases not matched to a gene: 11. This CDR3 comprises 15 residues. Looked up from germline, CDR1 is MNHEY and CDR2 is SMNVEV (reference sequence).

The sample holds many counts of this clonotype. This rearrangement joins TRBV9 to TRBJ1-2; possibly TRBD1 for D (5 bases). Trimming left V 0 bases short and J 2 bases short, with 14 bases between. The CDR3 has 16 residues. CDR1 and CDR2 from the germline V gene are SGDLS and YYNGEE. Here the CDR3 reads CASSVGTGWDNYGYTF. CDR3 bases: TGTGCCAGCAGCGTAGGAACAGGTTGGGACAACTATGGCTACACCTTC. Drawing the rest from reference TRBV9 and TRBJ1-2, the complete variable domain is DSGVTQTPKHLITATGQRVTLRCSPRSGDLSVYWYQQSLDQGLQFLIQYYNGEERAKGNILERFSAQQFPDLHSELNLSSLELGDSALYFCASSVGTGWDNYGYTFGSGTRLTVV.

This clonotype occurred many times. The chain carries TRBV6-6 and TRBJ2-7; D is unclear. V lost 6 bases to trimming and J lost 3 bases, with 12 bases between them. Looked up from germline, CDR1 is MNHNY and CDR2 is SVGAGI (reference sequence). This CDR3 has 13 residues. CDR3 DNA sequence: TGTGCCAGCAGGCCCGGAAAGGGCTACGAGCAGTACTTC. Translated, it gives CASRPGKGYEQYF.

This clonotype was seen ten or more times. The J gene is TRBJ2-5, the V gene TRBV30; perhaps TRBD2 as D (6 bases). CDR3 length: 14 amino acids. Germline CDR1 GTSNPN, CDR2 SVGIG (reference sequence). V was trimmed by 0 bases and J by 7 bases, leaving 15 bases between them. The DNA for the CDR3 is TGTGCCTGGAGTGTACTGTGGCAGGAGGGGACCCAGTACTTC. Its translation is CAWSVLWQEGTQYF.

The chain joins TRBV5-5 to TRBJ1-3; D is undetermined. V lost 2 bases and J lost 2, with 8 bases in between. The CDR3 runs to 14 residues. Germline V lookup: CDR1 SGHKS, CDR2 YYEKEE (reference sequence). The CDR3 is CASSFNPAGNTIYF. The CDR3 DNA is TGTGCCAGCAGCTTTAATCCCGCTGGAAACACCATATATTTT.

This rearrangement joins TRBV6-5 to TRBJ1-2; a possible D gene is TRBD1 (6 bases). Germline CDR1 MNHEY, CDR2 SVGAGI. V lost 0 bases, J lost 7 bases, and 15 bases lay in between. This CDR3 region has 15 residues. The CDR3 sequence is CASSYSGVGGPGYTF. CDR3 sequence (DNA): TGTGCCAGCAGTTACTCGGGGGTCGGGGGCCCTGGCTACACCTTC.

CDR3: CSASSRSRPNSPLHF. The CDR3 coding sequence is TGCAGTGCCTCATCAAGGAGCCGGCCCAATTCACCCCTCCACTTT. This chain joins TRBV20-1 and TRBJ1-6; unclear D gene. Germline loops: CDR1 DFQATT, CDR2 SNEGSKA (reference sequence). This CDR3 spans 15 amino acids. Trimming took 6 bases from V and 7 from J, leaving 19 bases between them.

The gene calls are TRBV30 and TRBJ1-1; D may be TRBD1 (6 bases). Germline CDR1 is GTSNPN and CDR2 is SVGIG (reference sequence). The CDR3 length is 13 residues. V was pared by 4 bases and J by 2 bases, with 11 bases between. In DNA, the CDR3 is TGTGCCTGGAATCAGGACAGCAACACTGAAGCTTTCTTT. It translates to CAWNQDSNTEAFF.

This clonotype was detected ten times or more. Mismatch with germline at one junction end may stem from a read error. The chain is built from TRBV6-1 and TRBJ1-6, with D maybe TRBD1 (6 bases). CDR1 is MNHNS, CDR2 SASEGT, per germline. The CDR3 sequence is 13 residues long. CDR3 nucleotides: TGTGCCGGCAGGGGATTTGAGAATTCACCCCTCCACTTT. Its translation: CAGRGFENSPLHF.

The rearrangement uses TRBV11-2 and TRBJ1-2; possible D gene TRBD1, 5 bases. Germline CDR1 reads SGHAT; CDR2 reads FQNNGV. The CDR3 totals 15 residues. V shed 1 base and J shed 4 bases, with 13 bases lying between them. CDR3 in amino acids: CASSLGVGASYGYTF. CDR3 in DNA: TGTGCCAGCAGCTTAGGAGTAGGGGCAAGCTATGGCTACACCTTC.

V and J are TRBV5-1 and TRBJ2-5; D is ambiguous. V lost 0 bases and J lost 5, with 5 bases in between. CDR3 length equals 12 residues. Germline V gene lookup returns CDR1 SGHRS and CDR2 YFSETQ. For the CDR3, the DNA is TGCGCCAGCAGCTTGGATTTCGAGACCCAGTACTTC. This gives the protein CASSLDFETQYF.

This clonotype was picked up a small number of times. V is TRBV7-9 and J is TRBJ2-2; no clear D gene. Germline V gives CDR1 SEHNR, CDR2 FQNEAQ (reference sequence). Trimming left V 5 bases short and J 3 bases short, with 13 bases between. This CDR3 spans 15 amino acids. CDR3 region: CASSSMWADTGELFF. For the CDR3, the DNA is TGTGCCAGCAGCAGTATGTGGGCAGACACCGGGGAGCTGTTTTTT.

V is TRBV29-1 and J is TRBJ1-6; D perhaps matches TRBD1 (5 bases). CDR3 length: 12 residues. Germline CDR1 reads SQVTM; CDR2 reads ANQGSEA. V was clipped by 7 bases and J by 7 bases, with 11 bases between them. CDR3 loop: CSARDGNSPLHF. CDR3 coding DNA: TGCAGCGCCAGGGACGGGAATTCACCCCTCCACTTT.

This clonotype was counted many times. The CDR3 sequence is CASSTDRVNTEAFF. The DNA of the CDR3 is TGTGCCAGCAGCACTGACAGGGTCAACACTGAAGCTTTCTTT. The chain couples TRBV2 to TRBJ1-1, with 7 positions matching TRBD1. Germline V gene sequence: CDR1 SNHLY, CDR2 FYNNEI. Trimming took 6 bases from V and 2 from J; bases not matched to a gene: 6. The CDR3 is made up of 14 amino acids.

There are many counts of this clonotype. The V gene is TRBV7-2, the J gene TRBJ1-5, with 7 bases matching TRBD1. V gave up 9 bases and J gave up 2 bases; unmatched junction bases: 10. The V gene's germline CDR1 is SGHTA and CDR2 FQGNSA. The CDR3 sequence is 15 residues long. The CDR3 DNA sequence: TGTGCCAGTACGACAGGGAAGGGTGGCAATCAGCCCCAGCATTTT. It encodes CASTTGKGGNQPQHF.

The V and J genes are TRBV29-1 and TRBJ1-1; 8 bases map to TRBD1. CDR1 and CDR2 (germline): SQVTM, ANQGSEA. The length of the CDR3 is 13 residues. Trimming took 1 base from V and 7 from J; bases not matched to a gene: 5. The CDR3 loop reads CSVEVTGGSEAFF. For the CDR3, the DNA is TGCAGCGTTGAAGTAACAGGGGGGAGTGAAGCTTTCTTT.

The chain carries TRBV4-1 and TRBJ1-1; TRBD1 is a possible D gene (5 bases). This CDR3 region has 13 residues. Germline-derived CDR1 and CDR2 are MGHRA and YSYEKL. Between the trimmed V and J ends, which lost 0 bases and 10 bases, there was a span of 12 bases. CDR3 residues: CASSQEGGAVAFF. DNA for the CDR3: TGCGCCAGCAGCCAAGAGGGGGGAGCGGTAGCTTTCTTT.

In this sample, this clonotype turned up a few times. The chain recombines TRBV30 with TRBJ1-2, with D perhaps TRBD1 (6 bases). CDR3 length: 15 amino acids. Germline V lookup: CDR1 GTSNPN, CDR2 SVGIG (reference sequence). The V and J ends lost 4 bases and 1 base respectively, with 16 bases between them. The CDR3 DNA is TGTGCCTGGAATGGAGGCGGGGGCCGTAACTATGGCTACACCTTC. This gives the protein CAWNGGGGRNYGYTF.

To note about this clonotype: A single base separates this from a much larger clone, so it may be a read error. The chain uses TRBV20-1 and TRBJ2-5; 7 bases line up with TRBD2. The V gene's germline CDR1 is DFQATT and CDR2 SNEGSKA (reference sequence). The CDR3 has 14 amino acids. J was trimmed by 4 bases and V by 8 bases; bases with no gene match: 13. The CDR3: CSTQRGNSGETQYF. CDR3 sequence (DNA): TGCAGTACTCAGCGGGGTAATAGCGGAGAGACCCAGTACTTC.

This clonotype was detected ten times or more. The rearrangement uses TRBV10-3 and TRBJ1-1, with D tentatively TRBD1 (6 bases). Deletions cut 1 base from V and 4 bases from J, with 13 bases between. This CDR3 contains 15 residues. CDR1 and CDR2 (germline): ENHRY, SYGVKD. The CDR3 loop is CAISEYPGAGTEAFF. CDR3 nucleotide sequence: TGTGCCATCAGTGAGTATCCGGGGGCGGGCACTGAAGCTTTCTTT.